The 24 T cell receptor beta chains below come from one sample, sequenced in a study of molecular identifiers for immune sequencing clone quantification. TCRdb processed the PCR reads anew with MiXCR; each CDR3 protein has one entry. The sample lists roughly 320,000 distinct CDR3 sequences, roughly a fifth occurring once. Sequencing was carried out using naive CD8+ T cells from blood, with Jurkat cell RNA spiked in. The subset was: FACS-sorted CD8+CD4-CCR7+CD45RA+ naive T cells. These receptors came from a human donor in good health. Some libraries in this study had Jurkat cell RNA spiked in.

This clonotype came up many times. This chain connects TRBV5-1 to TRBJ2-7; TRBD2 matches at 9 bases. The CDR3 is 17 amino acids. Germline V gives CDR1 SGHRS, CDR2 YFSETQ. Germline trimming cut 1 base from V and 6 bases from J; bases unmatched to any gene: 14. CDR3 DNA sequence: TGCGCCAGCAGCTTGCCGAGACCCAAGCGGGAGGCCACCGAGCAGTACTTC. Its translation: CASSLPRPKREATEQYF.

Turning to this clonotype: Being one base from a much bigger clone, this may be a read error. The rearrangement uses TRBV20-1 and TRBJ1-1; tentative D call: TRBD1 (5 bases). Per germline, CDR1 DFQATT and CDR2 SNEGSKA (reference sequence). The CDR3 is 17 amino acids. As DNA, the CDR3 is TGCAGTGCTAGAGATTCTGAGGGACCATTTCTTGGGACTGAAGCTTCCTTT. As protein: CSARDSEGPFLGTEASF.

This clonotype turned up a few times. The chain carries TRBV4-3 and TRBJ2-4; the match to TRBD1 covers 9 bases. Germline loops: CDR1 LGHNA, CDR2 YSLEER. This CDR3 has 20 residues. Trimming cost V 4 bases and J 2 bases; bases outside gene matches: 18. DNA for the CDR3: TGCGCCAGCAGCCCATCCTCCCCCGGGACAGGGAGCGGGACCAAAAACATTCAGTACTTC. Its translation: CASSPSSPGTGSGTKNIQYF.

A note on this clonotype: A single base separates this from a much larger clone, so it may be a read error. The chain couples TRBV20-1 to TRBJ2-3; D is uncertain. V was trimmed by 0 bases and J by 5 bases, leaving 15 bases between them. The CDR3 is 15 amino acids. CDR1 is DFQATT and CDR2 is SNEGSKA in the germline V gene (reference sequence). The CDR3 region is CSARDRLIPIDTQYF. The CDR3 DNA reads TGCAGTGCTAGAGATCGTCTAATCCCCATAGATACGCAGTATTTT.

This chain joins TRBV7-9 and TRBJ2-7; either TRBD1 or TRBD2 may fit D (7 bases each). In germline, CDR1 is SEHNR, CDR2 FQNEAQ (reference sequence). Trimming took off 6 bases at V and 7 bases at J, with 16 bases between the two ends. This CDR3 is 13 amino acids long. CDR3 in amino acids: CASSSPGGEEQYF. The CDR3, as DNA: TGTGCCAGCAGTTCTCCAGGGGGGGAAGAGCAGTACTTC.

This clonotype was seen many times. This chain joins TRBV5-1 and TRBJ2-2; TRBD1 agrees at 8 bases. This CDR3 has 16 residues. CDR1 and CDR2 from the germline V gene are SGHRS and YFSETQ. V lost 4 bases to trimming and J lost 1 base; unmatched junction nucleotides: 6. The DNA of the CDR3 is TGCGCCAGCAGCCCCTCAGGGGGCGAGAACACCGGGGAGCTGTTTTTT. Amino acid sequence: CASSPSGGENTGELFF.

Details on this clonotype: A clone one base away is much larger, so this may be a read error. As DNA, the CDR3 is TGTGCCAGCAGTTTACTACTAGTGGGGTCCTACACAGATACGCAGTATTTT. Encoded protein: CASSLLLVGSYTDTQYF. The chain is built from TRBV12-3 or TRBV12-4 and TRBJ2-3; tentatively, D is TRBD2 (5 bases). CDR3 length equals 17 residues. The V end was cut by 2 bases, the J end by 2 bases, with 17 bases between.

This clonotype has ten or more counts. The chain carries TRBV28 and TRBJ2-7; 7 bases align to TRBD1. The CDR3 is made up of 13 amino acids. J was trimmed by 6 bases and V by 4 bases; bases with no gene match: 6. Per germline, CDR1 MDHEN and CDR2 SYDVKM. The CDR3 DNA is TGTGCCAGCAGTTCACGACAGGGCGGCGAGCAGTACTTC. Protein sequence: CASSSRQGGEQYF.

The chain has TRBV27 and TRBJ2-3; 8 bases map to TRBD2. The CDR3 is 19 residues long. After removal of 5 bases from V and 3 bases from J, the junction contained 19 bases not matched to a gene. CDR1 and CDR2 from the germline V gene are MNHEY and SMNVEV (reference sequence). The CDR3 DNA reads TGTGCCAGCAGTCCCTTATCCCGCACCAGCGGGAGAGGGACAGATACGCAGTATTTT. Translating gives CASSPLSRTSGRGTDTQYF.

This clonotype was counted at least ten times. The V call is TRBV12-3 or TRBV12-4, the J call TRBJ1-6, with D maybe TRBD1 (5 bases). CDR3 length: 13 amino acids. Deletions cut 6 bases from V and 10 bases from J, with 13 bases between. CDR3 loop: CASRDSDWSPLHF. CDR3 DNA sequence: TGTGCCAGCAGAGACAGCGATTGGTCACCCCTCCACTTT.

This clonotype occurred a few times. This chain connects TRBV12-3 or TRBV12-4 to TRBJ1-1; no reliable D call. The CDR3 extends over 15 amino acids. With 1 base removed from V and 1 base from J, the gap between germline ends came to 10 bases. The CDR3 coding sequence is TGTGCCAGCAGTTTAGGGTTGGCCGAGAACACTGAAGCTTTCTTT. This translates into CASSLGLAENTEAFF.

This clonotype was seen more than once but under ten times. The chain links TRBV20-1 to TRBJ2-7, with D possibly TRBD1 on 6 matching bases. Germline loops: CDR1 DFQATT, CDR2 SNEGSKA (reference sequence). The CDR3 covers 15 residues. V lost 2 bases and J lost 0, with 14 bases in between. As DNA, the CDR3 is TGCAGTGCTAGACCACAGGGAAAGAACTCCTACGAGCAGTACTTC. Translation: CSARPQGKNSYEQYF.

In its sample, this clonotype was seen many times. The V call is TRBV20-1, the J call TRBJ2-6; D not certain. V lost 7 bases, J lost 1 base, and 14 bases lay in between. CDR1 and CDR2 (germline): DFQATT, SNEGSKA (reference sequence). The CDR3 totals 15 residues. The CDR3 is CSVVPRKSGANVLTF. The CDR3 region has the DNA TGCAGTGTGGTGCCACGGAAGTCTGGGGCCAACGTCCTGACTTTC.

This clonotype has ten or more counts. J is TRBJ1-1 and V is TRBV27; the D gene is possibly TRBD1 (5 bases). Per germline, CDR1 MNHEY and CDR2 SMNVEV (reference sequence). The V gene lost 0 bases and the J gene lost 0 bases, with 11 bases spanning the gap. The CDR3 has 16 residues. The CDR3 DNA follows: TGTGCCAGCAGTTTATCGTACGGACAAATGAACACTGAAGCTTTCTTT. This sequence encodes CASSLSYGQMNTEAFF.

V is TRBV30 and J is TRBJ1-1, with D possibly being TRBD1 (6 bases). The CDR3 covers 13 residues. Trimming took 0 bases from V and 6 from J, leaving 11 bases between them. Germline-derived CDR1 and CDR2 are GTSNPN and SVGIG (reference sequence). This chain's CDR3 is CAWSVDSGAEAFF. In DNA, the CDR3 is TGTGCCTGGAGTGTAGACTCAGGGGCTGAAGCTTTCTTT. Using reference TRBV30 and TRBJ1-1 for the parts outside the CDR3, the full variable domain is SQTIHQWPATLVQPVGSPLSLECTVEGTSNPNLYWYRQAAGRGLQLLFYSVGIGQISSEVPQNLSASRPQDRQFILSSKKLLLSDSGFYLCAWSVDSGAEAFFGQGTRLTVV.

This clonotype was observed a few times. The chain combines TRBV6-2 or TRBV6-3 with TRBJ1-1; D is possibly TRBD1 (5 bases). Trimming left V 7 bases short and J 1 base short, with 16 bases between. Germline assignment: CDR1 MNHEY and CDR2 SVGEGT. The CDR3 consists of 15 residues. Here the CDR3 reads CASTVGELGNTEAFF. The CDR3 DNA reads TGTGCCAGCACAGTGGGGGAGTTGGGGAACACTGAAGCTTTCTTT.

Note on this clonotype: A much larger clone differs by one base, so this may be a read error. The V call is TRBV4-3, the J call TRBJ2-7, with TRBD2 matching 7 bases. The length of the CDR3 is 15 residues. Germline V gives CDR1 LGHNA, CDR2 YSLEER. CDR3 protein: CVSSQSGGGDYEQYF. Written as DNA, the CDR3 is TGCGTCAGCAGCCAGTCCGGCGGGGGTGACTACGAGCAGTACTTC.

At least ten counts were recorded for this clonotype. The genes are TRBV6-5 and TRBJ1-1; D remains unclear. Per the germline V gene, CDR1 is MNHEY and CDR2 is SVGAGI. CDR3 size: 14 residues. V gave up 0 bases and J gave up 4 bases, with 9 bases separating them. The CDR3 DNA reads TGTGCCAGCAGTTACTCGGACTGGGGCACTGAAGCTTTCTTT. Protein product: CASSYSDWGTEAFF.

This clonotype was counted at least ten times. This chain connects TRBV29-1 to TRBJ2-7; 8 bases map to TRBD1. Germline values: CDR1 SQVTM, CDR2 ANQGSEA. The trim removed 4 bases at V and 0 bases at J, leaving 5 bases unmatched. The CDR3 contains 14 residues. Here the CDR3 DNA reads TGCAGCGTTGTCGAGACAGGGGTCTCCTACGAGCAGTACTTC. Encoded protein: CSVVETGVSYEQYF.

The V call is TRBV14, the J call TRBJ2-5, with 8 bases matching TRBD2. CDR1 is SGHDN, CDR2 FVKESK, per germline. CDR3 size: 15 residues. The V segment lost 5 bases and the J segment 1 base; nucleotides outside the gene matches: 6. The CDR3, as DNA: TGTGCCAGCAGCTATATCCGGGGGGGCCAAGAGACCCAGTACTTC. This encodes CASSYIRGGQETQYF.

The sample holds many counts of this clonotype. The chain uses TRBV12-3 or TRBV12-4 and TRBJ2-1; TRBD1 matches at 7 bases. The junction had 4 bases not matched to a gene; V was cut back by 7 bases and J by 4 bases. The CDR3 covers 13 residues. Here the CDR3 reads CASKPGQYNEQFF. The CDR3 nucleotides are TGTGCCAGCAAGCCGGGACAGTACAATGAGCAGTTCTTC.

This clonotype was observed at least ten times. V is TRBV7-9 and J is TRBJ1-1; D remains unclear. Trimming left V 0 bases short and J 0 bases short, with 8 bases between. The V gene's germline CDR1 is SEHNR and CDR2 FQNEAQ (reference sequence). The CDR3 loop spans 15 amino acids. The CDR3 DNA follows: TGTGCCAGCAGCTTAGCGCCAGGAGTGAACACTGAAGCTTTCTTT. Its protein is CASSLAPGVNTEAFF.

This clonotype occurred a few times. This chain uses TRBV27 with TRBJ2-3; possible D gene TRBD1, 6 bases. There are 16 residues in the CDR3. The germline CDR1 and CDR2 sequences are MNHEY and SMNVEV (reference sequence). V lost 3 bases and J lost 5, with 18 bases in between. CDR3 sequence reads: CASSFQTGPRVDTQYF. The CDR3 nucleotides read TGTGCCAGCAGTTTCCAGACAGGCCCCAGGGTAGATACGCAGTATTTT.

This clonotype was seen repeatedly, ten times or more. J is TRBJ1-1 and V is TRBV7-9, with TRBD1 identical over 10 bases. The CDR3 sequence is 15 residues long. With V trimmed by 5 bases and J by 3 bases, 6 bases remained unmatched. Germline CDR1 is SEHNR and CDR2 is FQNEAQ (reference sequence). The CDR3 reads CASSAQTGGHTEAFF. The CDR3 DNA reads TGTGCCAGCAGCGCCCAGACAGGGGGCCACACTGAAGCTTTCTTT.